This T cell receptor beta chain emerged from a study of blood T cell repertoires in COVID-19. Study overall: COVID-19 samples collected from the United States, Italy and Spain covered acute and convalescent phases. The analysed material was cDNA or gDNA that came from T cells, B-cell-depleted T cells, or PBMCs.

How the authors handled the data: Amplifying reference gene primers gave estimates of nucleated cell counts. Using immunoSEQ multiplex PCR, the repertoire was profiled, and TCRdb retains in-frame clones only, with some absent. That table furnishes V, J and clone size, whereas the DNA furnished D and trimming. The sample comprises fewer than 85,000 clones, 75% to 90% of which are singletons, and around 7.9% rests with the top ten. Trimming removed 2 bases at V and 7 bases at J, with 12 bases between. Germline V gene data show CDR1 as MNHEY and CDR2 as SVGAGI. The CDR3 has 14 amino acids. The specimen was peripheral blood. The TCR was taken from a man over 45 with active COVID-19. The chain has TRBV6-5 and TRBJ2-1; D gene uncertain. The CDR3: CASSYGSRRNEQFF. For the CDR3, the DNA is TGTGCCAGCAGTTACGGGTCGCGCAGGAATGAGCAGTTCTTC.